These 20 T cell receptor beta chains originate from one sample sequenced in a study of tumor T cells in aggressive B-cell lymphoma. Measured with immunoSEQ multiplex PCR; TCRdb has only the in-frame clones, and not every one. The sample includes roughly 9,900 clones, 65% to 90% of them seen just once. Sequencing input: tumor tissue. All receptors derive from an adult with diffuse large B cell lymphoma.

This chain connects TRBV28 to TRBJ1-1; 7 bases align to TRBD1. The CDR3 loop spans 16 amino acids. Unmatched junction bases numbered 11, after V lost 6 bases and J lost 1 base. Germline CDR1 MDHEN, CDR2 SYDVKM. CDR3 nucleotides: TGTGCCAGCAGACTCAATCCCGGGACAGCGAACACTGAAGCTTTCTTT. Translation: CASRLNPGTANTEAFF. Full variable domain (missing parts from reference TRBV28 and TRBJ1-1): DVKVTQSSRYLVKRTGEKVFLECVQDMDHENMFWYRQDPGLGLRLIYFSYDVKMKEKGDIPEGYSVSREKKERFSLILESASTNQTSMYLCASRLNPGTANTEAFFGQGTRLTVV.

The chain is built from TRBV18 and TRBJ2-5; 10 bases match TRBD2. From germline, CDR1 is KGHSH and CDR2 LQKENI. V gave up 6 bases and J gave up 3 bases; unmatched junction bases: 4. There are 14 residues in the CDR3. This CDR3 is CASSRTSGEETQYF. Written as DNA, the CDR3 is TGTGCCAGCTCGCGGACTAGCGGTGAAGAGACCCAGTACTTC. Looking up the rest from reference TRBV18 and TRBJ2-5 gives the full variable domain: NAGVMQNPRHLVRRRGQEARLRCSPMKGHSHVYWYRQLPEEGLKFMVYLQKENIIDESGMPKERFSAEFPKEGPSILRIQQVVRGDSAAYFCASSRTSGEETQYFGPGTRLLVL.

The chain uses TRBV29-1 and TRBJ2-2; D remains ambiguous. Germline CDR1 SQVTM, CDR2 ANQGSEA. This CDR3 contains 14 residues. V lost 5 bases to trimming and J lost 1 base, with 11 bases between them. CDR3 DNA: TGCAGCGTTATTCCTACTGTGAACACCGGGGAGCTGTTTTTT. Amino acid sequence: CSVIPTVNTGELFF.

This clone was observed a single time. This sample includes further DNA sequences coding for the same CDR3. This sequence joins TRBV14 and TRBJ2-1, with 12 bases fitting TRBD2. This CDR3 is built from 16 residues. Trimming removed 6 bases from V and 4 bases from J; junction bases left unmatched: 7. The V gene's germline CDR1 is SGHDN and CDR2 FVKESK. For the CDR3, the DNA is TGTGCCAGCAGTCAACCCGGACTAGCGGGATACAATGAGCAGTTCTTC. Encoded protein: CASSQPGLAGYNEQFF.

The V call is TRBV29-1, the J call TRBJ2-3; TRBD2 is a possible D gene (5 bases). The CDR3 covers 16 residues. Trimming stripped 5 bases from V and 2 bases from J, with 20 bases between. From germline, CDR1 is SQVTM and CDR2 ANQGSEA. The CDR3 loop is CSVLLSRGFPTDTQYF. CDR3 coding DNA: TGCAGCGTTCTCCTTTCCCGGGGATTTCCCACAGATACGCAGTATTTT.

This clone was found a few times. The CDR3 here is CASSLDYNSRQGGIGRAFF. DNA of the CDR3: TGTGCCAGCAGCTTAGACTACAACTCTCGACAGGGTGGAATTGGTAGAGCTTTCTTT. This sequence joins TRBV11-2 and TRBJ1-1; 7 nucleotides match TRBD1. Looked up from germline, CDR1 is SGHAT and CDR2 is FQNNGV. With 0 bases clipped from V and 10 bases from J, the junction kept 23 bases outside the gene matches. This CDR3 is 19 amino acids long.

The chain has TRBV28 and TRBJ2-7; D may be TRBD1 (6 bases). Trimming removed 8 bases from V and 6 bases from J, with 20 bases in between. This CDR3 is built from 14 residues. Germline CDR1 and CDR2: MDHEN and SYDVKM. CDR3 amino acids: CASSPAGALGEQYF. CDR3 coding DNA: TGTGCCAGCTCCCCGGCAGGGGCCTTAGGCGAGCAGTACTTC.

The rearrangement joins TRBV13 to TRBJ2-3; 11 nucleotides agree with TRBD2. Per the germline V gene, CDR1 is PRHDT and CDR2 is FYEKMQ (reference sequence). The CDR3 is made up of 16 amino acids. With V trimmed by 5 bases and J by 2 bases, 6 bases remained unmatched. The CDR3 is CASSMTSGTFTDTQYF. The DNA for the CDR3 is TGTGCCAGCAGCATGACTAGCGGGACTTTCACAGATACGCAGTATTTT. Combining the CDR3 with reference TRBV13 and TRBJ2-3 gives the whole variable domain AAGVIQSPRHLIKEKRETATLKCYPIPRHDTVYWYQQGPGQDPQFLISFYEKMQSDKGSIPDRFSAQQFSDYHSELNMSSLELGDSALYFCASSMTSGTFTDTQYFGPGTRLTVL.

V gene TRBV9 combines with J gene TRBJ1-3, with 8 bases aligning to TRBD1. Germline trimming cut 0 bases from V and 3 bases from J; bases unmatched to any gene: 11. The CDR3 contains 18 residues. CDR1 SGDLS and CDR2 YYNGEE come from the germline V gene. Written as DNA, the CDR3 is TGTGCCAGCAGCGTAGCTTCGGGACAGGCGCCAGGTGGAAACACCATATATTTT. Encoded protein: CASSVASGQAPGGNTIYF.

On this clone: Relative to the germline gene, one junction end is altered; a read error may explain this. The genes are TRBV7-7 and TRBJ2-7; 14 bases are shared with TRBD2. The CDR3 runs 15 residues. Germline CDR1 is SSHAT and CDR2 is FNYEAQ (reference sequence). The CDR3 loop reads CASSSGLAGEDEQYF. The DNA of the CDR3 is TGTGCTAGCAGCTCGGGACTAGCGGGAGAGGACGAGCAGTACTTC.

The J gene is TRBJ2-1, the V gene TRBV29-1, with 7 positions matching TRBD1. CDR1 and CDR2 (germline): SQVTM, ANQGSEA. The CDR3 sequence is 12 residues long. Trimming cost V 7 bases and J 8 bases; bases outside gene matches: 8. CDR3 sequence: CSARQGLHEQFF. The CDR3 DNA reads TGCAGCGCTCGACAGGGTCTCCATGAGCAGTTCTTC.

As concerns this clone: The junction differs from germline at one of its ends, possibly a read error. Other DNA sequences in the same sample also yield this CDR3. This chain connects TRBV6-5 to TRBJ1-5, with D unresolved. CDR1 and CDR2 (germline): MNHEY, SVGAGI. This CDR3 contains 14 residues. The CDR3 nucleotides are TGTGCCAGCAGCGAGGGTCGCCTTAATCAGCCCCAACATTTT. Its protein product is CASSEGRLNQPQHF.

The chain combines TRBV19 with TRBJ2-7; tentative D call: TRBD1 (6 bases). The CDR3 contains 13 residues. Trimming shortened V by 7 bases and J by 3 bases, and 13 bases separated the two germline ends. From germline, CDR1 is LNHDA and CDR2 SQIVND (reference sequence). CDR3 sequence: CASKDSSHYEQYF. The CDR3 DNA reads TGTGCCAGTAAGGACAGTTCTCACTACGAGCAGTACTTC.

This chain connects TRBV27 to TRBJ2-1; 9 nucleotides agree with TRBD2. Germline V gene lookup returns CDR1 MNHEY and CDR2 SMNVEV (reference sequence). After removal of 1 base from V and 0 bases from J, the junction contained 7 bases not matched to a gene. The CDR3 extends over 18 amino acids. CDR3 sequence: CASSLFAGGKSSYNEQFF. The CDR3 nucleotides read TGTGCCAGCAGTTTATTTGCGGGAGGGAAAAGCTCCTACAATGAGCAGTTCTTC.

The chain couples TRBV30 to TRBJ1-5; no clear D gene. Germline CDR1 and CDR2: GTSNPN and SVGIG (reference sequence). Trimming shortened V by 0 bases and J by 4 bases, and 7 bases separated the two germline ends. The CDR3 length is 13 residues. This CDR3 reads CAWSVSSNQPQHF. CDR3 DNA sequence: TGTGCCTGGAGTGTTTCGAGTAATCAGCCCCAGCATTTT.

In this sample, this clone turned up once. This chain uses TRBV6-1 with TRBJ2-1, with TRBD1 identical over 7 bases. Germline V lookup: CDR1 MNHNS, CDR2 SASEGT. J was trimmed by 3 bases and V by 1 base; bases with no gene match: 3. The CDR3 consists of 15 residues. The CDR3 region is CASSEETGNYNEQFF. The CDR3 DNA follows: TGTGCCAGCAGTGAAGAGACAGGGAACTACAATGAGCAGTTCTTC.

The rearrangement uses TRBV7-9 and TRBJ1-1; D is ambiguous. Trimming cost V 0 bases and J 4 bases, with 9 bases left between them. Germline CDR1 and CDR2: SEHNR and FQNEAQ (reference sequence). The CDR3 sequence is 14 residues long. DNA of the CDR3: TGTGCCAGCAGCTTAGCGGTGATCGGCACTGAAGCTTTCTTT. Translation: CASSLAVIGTEAFF.

This clone was observed a few times. This chain joins TRBV2 and TRBJ2-1; 8 bases agree with TRBD1. V gave up 5 bases and J gave up 0 bases; unmatched junction bases: 3. This CDR3 spans 15 amino acids. Germline-derived CDR1 and CDR2 are SNHLY and FYNNEI. This CDR3 is CASSWDRSSYNEQFF. CDR3 sequence (DNA): TGTGCCAGCAGTTGGGACAGGAGCTCCTACAATGAGCAGTTCTTC. Supplemented by reference TRBV2 and TRBJ2-1, the full variable domain reads EPEVTQTPSHQVTQMGQEVILRCVPISNHLYFYWYRQILGQKVEFLVSFYNNEISEKSEIFDDQFSVERPDGSNFTLKIRSTKLEDSAMYFCASSWDRSSYNEQFFGPGTRLTVL.

This rearrangement joins TRBV6-6 to TRBJ1-1, with 9 bases matching TRBD1. V was pared by 1 base and J by 8 bases, with 2 bases of the junction left unmatched. From germline, CDR1 is MNHNY and CDR2 SVGAGI (reference sequence). This CDR3 has 13 amino acids. This chain's CDR3 is CASSYWTGEEAFF. The CDR3 coding sequence is TGTGCCAGCAGTTACTGGACAGGGGAGGAAGCTTTCTTT.

This clone was detected only a few times. V is TRBV7-9 and J is TRBJ1-4, with 7 bases identical to TRBD1. Germline assignment: CDR1 SEHNR and CDR2 FQNEAQ (reference sequence). Trimming took 6 bases from V and 6 from J; bases not matched to a gene: 10. CDR3 size: 15 residues. CDR3 coding DNA: TGTGCCAGCAGACCAGGACAGGCTTGGGATGAAAAACTGTTTTTT. Protein sequence: CASRPGQAWDEKLFF.